The 11 T cell receptor beta chains in this list originate from one sample, sequenced in a study of beta chain features in type 1 diabetes. What was sequenced were expressed TCRB transcripts, since all of the isolated RNA had been reverse transcribed. The protocol was immunoSEQ multiplex PCR, while the TCRdb copy is restricted to in-frame clones and leaves out a portion. The sample has about 300,000 clones, 13% seen once. Findings and caveats of the study: Moderate yet significant TCRB CDR3 shortening was seen in Type 1 diabetes patients in all four CD4+ subsets.

Antigen specificity for these receptors is unknown. Source material: naive CD4+ T cells from blood. These receptors originate from a young woman with type 1 diabetes.

On this clone: Other DNA sequences in the same sample also yield this CDR3. This chain connects TRBV7-9 to TRBJ1-1; D is uncertain. CDR1 is SEHNR, CDR2 FQNEAQ, per germline (reference sequence). The CDR3 is made up of 15 amino acids. Trimming cost V 1 base and J 0 bases, with 9 bases left between them. CDR3: CASSLGGSLNTEAFF. In DNA, the CDR3 is TGTGCCAGCAGCTTAGGCGGCAGCTTGAACACTGAAGCTTTCTTT.

This clone has more than one count but fewer than ten. This CDR3 is CASSLEGAGGGEQYF. In nucleotides, the CDR3 is TGTGCCAGCAGTTTAGAGGGAGCGGGAGGTGGTGAGCAGTACTTC. The chain couples TRBV28 to TRBJ2-7; 9 nucleotides match TRBD2. Germline CDR1 reads MDHEN; CDR2 reads SYDVKM. This CDR3 has 15 residues. V shed 2 bases and J 7 bases; nucleotides not matched to a gene: 9.

This clone was recorded a few times. The chain recombines TRBV5-1 with TRBJ2-5, with 10 positions matching TRBD2. From germline, CDR1 is SGHRS and CDR2 YFSETQ. This CDR3 is built from 17 residues. V lost 0 bases to trimming and J lost 2 bases; unmatched junction nucleotides: 7. CDR3 in amino acids: CASSLADLAGAQETQYF. CDR3 sequence (DNA): TGCGCCAGCAGCTTGGCCGACCTAGCGGGGGCACAAGAGACCCAGTACTTC.

V is TRBV14 and J is TRBJ1-3, with 7 bases lining up with TRBD1. With 3 bases clipped from V and 4 bases from J, the junction kept 6 bases outside the gene matches. The V gene's germline CDR1 is SGHDN and CDR2 FVKESK. The CDR3 has 15 residues. The CDR3 spells CASSQPGTAGNTIYF. The CDR3 nucleotides are TGTGCCAGCAGCCAGCCCGGGACAGCAGGAAACACCATATATTTT.

This chain uses TRBV5-1 with TRBJ1-2; D unresolved. The CDR3 runs 13 residues. Germline assignment: CDR1 SGHRS and CDR2 YFSETQ. V lost 2 bases and J lost 4, with 9 bases in between. Here the CDR3 DNA reads TGCGCCAGCAGCTTTTTCCAATCCTATGGCTACACCTTC. Encoded protein: CASSFFQSYGYTF.

This clone was detected only a few times. The chain couples TRBV29-1 to TRBJ2-7; perhaps TRBD2 as D (6 bases). V dropped 6 bases and J dropped 2 bases, with 17 bases sitting between them. Germline CDR1 and CDR2: SQVTM and ANQGSEA. The CDR3 has 14 amino acids. CDR3 residues: CSVLTAGRTYEQYF. In DNA form, the CDR3 reads TGCAGCGTCCTTACCGCGGGGAGAACCTACGAGCAGTACTTC.

This clone was counted only a few times. This sequence joins TRBV5-6 and TRBJ2-1; D not resolved. V lost 4 bases and J 4 bases, leaving 3 bases between the germline ends. This CDR3 comprises 11 residues. Germline-derived CDR1 and CDR2 are SGHDT and YYEEEE. Written as DNA, the CDR3 is TGTGCCAGCAGCCTGTACAATGAGCAGTTCTTC. It specifies CASSLYNEQFF.

The table lists this clone with a few counts. The genes are TRBV11-2 and TRBJ2-1; no clear D. Trimming took off 5 bases at V and 7 bases at J, with 12 bases between the two ends. Per germline, CDR1 SGHAT and CDR2 FQNNGV. The CDR3 contains 13 residues. CDR3 amino acids: CASSLSLVNEQFF. The CDR3 DNA follows: TGTGCCAGCAGCCTTAGTTTGGTGAATGAGCAGTTCTTC.

This clone was observed a few times. CDR3 sequence: CAWSSQGIGAFF. The CDR3 DNA sequence: TGTGCCTGGAGTAGCCAGGGTATCGGAGCTTTCTTT. The chain has TRBV30 and TRBJ1-1; D might be TRBD1 (5 bases). Trimming removed 2 bases at V and 10 bases at J, with 14 bases between. The CDR3 is made up of 12 amino acids. Germline V lookup: CDR1 GTSNPN, CDR2 SVGIG (reference sequence).

The V and J genes are TRBV30 and TRBJ1-1, with D maybe TRBD1 (6 bases). The CDR3 covers 12 residues. V lost 3 bases and J 10 bases, leaving 15 bases between the germline ends. CDR1 is GTSNPN and CDR2 is SVGIG in the germline V gene (reference sequence). CDR3 protein: CAWSDGTPIAFF. The CDR3 nucleotides read TGTGCCTGGAGCGACGGGACACCCATAGCTTTCTTT.

The J gene is TRBJ2-7, the V gene TRBV2; tentative D call: TRBD1 (6 bases). In germline, CDR1 is SNHLY, CDR2 FYNNEI. This CDR3 is 14 amino acids long. Trimming removed 4 bases from V and 5 bases from J, with 15 bases in between. The CDR3 reads CASSVITGWDEQYV. The CDR3 DNA is TGTGCCAGCAGTGTCATTACAGGGTGGGACGAGCAGTACGTC.